The table lists the clone carrying this TCR beta chain with many counts. The antigen is not known. The sample belongs to a study of metastatic and nonmetastatic thyroid tumors. For the study at large: The comparison covered peripheral blood and tumor or nodule tissue in malignant and benign thyroid patients. Study-wide findings and caveats: Benign nodules were reported to have significantly lower TCR beta diversity than malignant thyroid tumors, in blood and tumor.

This CDR3 region has 11 residues. Germline loops: CDR1 LGHNT, CDR2 FRNRAP. V lost 2 bases and J lost 4, with 1 base in between. In the source study's methods: Construction of a distant-metastasis classifier for papillary thyroid cancer relied on CDR3 differences across clinicopathological groups. MiXCR reprocessed the PCR reads for TCRdb. These V and J calls originate from TCRdb's pipeline instead of the authors' own analysis. The repertoire holds 30,000 to 50,000 clones, approximately 13% seen once, with more than 8% in the top ten. Not a single patient had been given any form of treatment at any point before undergoing thyroid surgery.

The sample comprised blood. This TCR was recovered from a female donor with papillary thyroid cancer or a benign thyroid nodule (not recorded which). Some clones in this sample may be carry-over from other donors' samples. The chain has TRBV12-5 and TRBJ2-3; no definite D call. The CDR3 sequence is CASGLSDTQYF. The CDR3 nucleotides read TGTGCTAGTGGTTTGTCAGATACGCAGTATTTT.